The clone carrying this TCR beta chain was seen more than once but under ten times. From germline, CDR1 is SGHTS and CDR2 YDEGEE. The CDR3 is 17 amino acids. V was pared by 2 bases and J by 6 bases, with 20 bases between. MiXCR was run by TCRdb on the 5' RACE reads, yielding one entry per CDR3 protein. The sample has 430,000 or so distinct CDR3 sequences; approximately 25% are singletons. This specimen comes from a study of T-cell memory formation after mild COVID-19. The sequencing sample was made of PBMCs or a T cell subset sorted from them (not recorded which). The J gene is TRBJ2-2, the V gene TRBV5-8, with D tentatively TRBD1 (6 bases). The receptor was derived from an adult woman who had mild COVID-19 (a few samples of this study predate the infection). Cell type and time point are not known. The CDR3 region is CASSLAWGTPRAGELFF. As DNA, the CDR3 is TGTGCCAGCAGCTTAGCCTGGGGGACACCGCGGGCCGGGGAGCTGTTTTTT.